Following are 32 T cell receptor beta chains from one sample sequenced in a study of Ad26.COV2.S vaccination and SARS-CoV-2 variants. Treatment described: approximately 18 received Ad26.COV2.S at low or high dose, single or two shots; five or six received placebo; per-sample allocation not given. Following the first vaccine or placebo injection, samples were taken on day 63. Some clones are missing from TCRdb's copy, which holds only in-frame ones; the method was immunoSEQ multiplex PCR. The sample includes 510,000 or so clones, roughly nine tenths of them seen just once. Sequenced here: peripheral blood, sampled in a trial of Ad26.COV2.S vaccine versus placebo. These receptors were taken from a person between 18 and 59 years old who received the Ad26.COV2.S COVID-19 vaccine or a placebo.

The chain links TRBV3-1 (or the pseudogene TRBV3-2) to TRBJ1-1; D unresolved. The CDR3 is 15 amino acids. V lost 4 bases to trimming and J lost 1 base, with 13 bases between them. Per germline, CDR1 LGHDT and CDR2 YNNKEL (reference sequence). The CDR3 region has the DNA TGTGCCAGCAGCCGAACAGTGAGAGGGAACACTGAAGCTTTCTTT. Its translation: CASSRTVRGNTEAFF.

This clone was picked up a small number of times. The chain is built from TRBV7-9 and TRBJ1-1; D is possibly TRBD1 (5 bases). CDR1 is SEHNR and CDR2 is FQNEAQ in the germline V gene (reference sequence). Trimming removed 5 bases at V and 2 bases at J, with 12 bases between. The CDR3 consists of 14 residues. For the CDR3, the DNA is TGTGCCAGCAGCCAAACGGGGCTTAACACTGAAGCTTTCTTT. It specifies CASSQTGLNTEAFF.

This clone was counted once. This chain joins TRBV29-1 and TRBJ2-1; TRBD2 is a possible D gene (6 bases). Germline lookup yields CDR1 SQVTM and CDR2 ANQGSEA. The CDR3 sequence is 15 residues long. V was trimmed by 0 bases and J by 9 bases, leaving 18 bases between them. Written as DNA, the CDR3 is TGCAGCGTTGAAGATCGGGGGTCTTATCTCGTTGAGCAGTTCTTC. Translated: CSVEDRGSYLVEQFF.

The genes are TRBV7-9 and TRBJ2-6; D gene ambiguous. The CDR3 consists of 12 residues. The germline gives CDR1 SEHNR, CDR2 FQNEAQ (reference sequence). V was trimmed by 9 bases and J by 1 base, leaving 4 bases between them. CDR3 DNA sequence: TGTGCCAGTGAGTCTGGGGCCAACGTCCTGACTTTC. Translation gives CASESGANVLTF.

V and J are TRBV6-1 and TRBJ1-6, with D possibly TRBD1 on 5 matching bases. Germline lookup yields CDR1 MNHNS and CDR2 SASEGT. The CDR3 loop spans 15 amino acids. V was shortened by 3 bases and J by 7 bases, with 13 bases between the two germline ends. CDR3 region: CASSDRDPLNSPLHF. CDR3 sequence (DNA): TGTGCCAGCAGTGACCGGGACCCCCTGAATTCACCCCTCCACTTT.

The chain recombines TRBV28 with TRBJ1-1, with 7 bases lining up with TRBD1. J gave up 2 bases and V 3 bases, and 15 bases lay outside the gene matches. Germline V gene lookup returns CDR1 MDHEN and CDR2 SYDVKM. The CDR3 contains 18 residues. CDR3 sequence (DNA): TGTGCCAGCAGTTTGGTAACAGGGGCTTTGGGGATAAACACTGAAGCTTTCTTT. Its translation: CASSLVTGALGINTEAFF.

CDR3 sequence: CASSQEAGLSTDTQYF. The CDR3 nucleotides are TGTGCCAGCAGCCAAGAGGCGGGATTAAGCACAGATACGCAGTATTTT. This chain joins TRBV4-2 and TRBJ2-3; D possibly corresponds to TRBD2 (6 bases). This CDR3 contains 16 residues. Germline V gene lookup returns CDR1 LGHNA and CDR2 YNFKEQ. Trimming took 0 bases from V and 0 from J, leaving 10 bases between them.

The chain combines TRBV2 with TRBJ2-7, with D maybe TRBD1 (5 bases). This CDR3 has 13 amino acids. CDR1 and CDR2 (germline): SNHLY, FYNNEI. V lost 7 bases, J lost 2 bases, and 12 bases lay in between. The CDR3 region is CASKLGATYEQYF. The CDR3 region has the DNA TGTGCCAGCAAGCTTGGGGCAACCTACGAGCAGTACTTC.

The chain couples TRBV7-2 to TRBJ2-7, with 8 bases lining up with TRBD2. The CDR3 extends over 15 amino acids. The germline V gene has CDR1 SGHTA and CDR2 FQGNSA. With 5 bases clipped from V and 4 bases from J, the junction kept 10 bases outside the gene matches. CDR3 nucleotide sequence: TGTGCCAGCAGCCTTTACAGCGGGAGTCGGTACGAGCAGTACTTC. Its translation is CASSLYSGSRYEQYF.

This chain uses TRBV12-3 or TRBV12-4 with TRBJ1-5, with D maybe TRBD1 (5 bases). This CDR3 comprises 13 residues. V lost 5 bases, J lost 8 bases, and 13 bases lay in between. The CDR3 loop reads CASSQGRLEPQHF. The CDR3, as DNA: TGTGCCAGCAGTCAGGGACGGTTGGAGCCCCAGCATTTT.

CDR3 bases: TGTGCCTGGAGTGTGGGGGAGGGCCAGCCCCAGCATTTT. Protein: CAWSVGEGQPQHF. The chain combines TRBV30 with TRBJ1-5; maybe TRBD1 (5 bases). V lost 0 bases and J lost 7, with 10 bases in between. This CDR3 is 13 amino acids long. Germline CDR1 is GTSNPN and CDR2 is SVGIG (reference sequence).

The V call is TRBV5-4, the J call TRBJ2-1; TRBD2 aligns across 10 bases. CDR3 length: 16 amino acids. CDR1 is SGHNT and CDR2 is YYREEE in the germline V gene (reference sequence). The V gene end was trimmed by 4 bases and the J gene end by 3 bases; junction bases not matched to a gene: 7. The CDR3 bases are TGTGCCAGCAGCCGTCGTGGGACTAGCGTCTACAATGAGCAGTTCTTC. It translates to CASSRRGTSVYNEQFF.

V is TRBV6-5 and J is TRBJ1-1; 8 bases map to TRBD1. The CDR3 sequence is 14 residues long. V lost 6 bases to trimming and J lost 5 bases; unmatched junction nucleotides: 8. Germline assignment: CDR1 MNHEY and CDR2 SVGAGI. The CDR3: CASRKDRVGTEAFF. DNA for the CDR3: TGTGCCAGCAGAAAGGACAGGGTAGGGACTGAAGCTTTCTTT.

The chain joins TRBV12-3 or TRBV12-4 to TRBJ1-1, with D uncertain. This CDR3 has 13 residues. Trimming stripped 3 bases from V and 1 base from J, with 6 bases between. Here the CDR3 DNA reads TGTGCCAGCAGTTTCTGGGGGAACACTGAAGCTTTCTTT. Protein: CASSFWGNTEAFF.

The rearrangement uses TRBV5-1 and TRBJ2-5; 9 nucleotides line up with TRBD2. The CDR3 has 16 amino acids. In germline, CDR1 is SGHRS, CDR2 YFSETQ. After removal of 5 bases from V and 2 bases from J, the junction contained 10 bases not matched to a gene. In DNA form, the CDR3 reads TGCGCCAGCAGTCCTGGACTAGCGTCCCGACAAGAGACCCAGTACTTC. Residues: CASSPGLASRQETQYF.

This sequence joins TRBV5-1 and TRBJ2-7, with 7 bases identical to TRBD1. The CDR3 length is 13 residues. CDR1 is SGHRS, CDR2 YFSETQ, per germline. V lost 4 bases to trimming and J lost 7 bases; unmatched junction nucleotides: 8. The CDR3: CASSGRTGGEQYF. In DNA, the CDR3 is TGCGCCAGCAGCGGAAGGACAGGTGGTGAGCAGTACTTC.

The chain recombines TRBV6-5 with TRBJ1-1; D might be TRBD1 (6 bases). The germline CDR1 and CDR2 sequences are MNHEY and SVGAGI. V lost 0 bases and J lost 11, with 13 bases in between. The CDR3 runs 13 residues. CDR3 amino acids: CASSYSNRVNAFF. The CDR3 DNA reads TGTGCCAGCAGTTACTCGAACAGGGTCAACGCTTTCTTT.

This clone was observed a single time. V gene TRBV19 combines with J gene TRBJ1-1; 7 positions match TRBD1. In germline, CDR1 is LNHDA, CDR2 SQIVND (reference sequence). The CDR3 loop spans 14 amino acids. After removal of 3 bases from V and 4 bases from J, the junction contained 5 bases not matched to a gene. The CDR3 DNA sequence: TGTGCCAGTAGTATTCTCACAGGGGCCACTGAAGCTTTCTTT. Amino acids: CASSILTGATEAFF.

This clone showed up just once. The chain links TRBV7-8 to TRBJ2-1; 7 positions match TRBD2. The germline V gene encodes CDR1 SGHVS and CDR2 FQNEAQ. V gave up 3 bases and J gave up 6 bases; unmatched junction bases: 11. The CDR3 totals 16 residues. The CDR3 DNA follows: TGTGCCAGCAGCTTGCGGGGCGGGAGCGCGGTCAATGAGCAGTTCTTC. It translates to CASSLRGGSAVNEQFF.

This chain uses TRBV30 with TRBJ2-1; D is possibly TRBD2 (5 bases). The germline V and J ends were trimmed by 4 bases and 7 bases, with 23 bases remaining between them. In germline, CDR1 is GTSNPN, CDR2 SVGIG (reference sequence). The CDR3 extends over 16 amino acids. This chain's CDR3 is CAWTPWRVGYGNEQFF. The CDR3 DNA follows: TGTGCCTGGACCCCTTGGCGGGTGGGCTACGGTAATGAGCAGTTCTTC.

The CDR3 coding sequence is TGTGCCAGCAGCTTAACGGGGGACAGGGGCTCTGAAGCTTTCTTT. Protein sequence: CASSLTGDRGSEAFF. The V call is TRBV7-3, the J call TRBJ1-1; 10 nucleotides match TRBD1. Germline V gene sequence: CDR1 SGHTA, CDR2 FQGTGA. The length of the CDR3 is 15 residues. V dropped 0 bases and J dropped 6; count of bases not matched to a gene: 4. The full variable domain, completed using reference TRBV7-3 and TRBJ1-1, is GAGVSQTPSNKVTEKGKYVELRCDPISGHTALYWYRQSLGQGPEFLIYFQGTGAADDSGLPNDRFFAVRPEGSVSTLKIQRTERGDSAVYLCASSLTGDRGSEAFFGQGTRLTVV.

This chain joins TRBV27 and TRBJ2-5, with 8 bases that match TRBD2. The CDR3 has 15 residues. Germline V gives CDR1 MNHEY, CDR2 SMNVEV (reference sequence). The V segment lost 7 bases and the J segment 4 bases; nucleotides outside the gene matches: 11. Written as DNA, the CDR3 is TGTGCCAGCACTAGCGGGCCTGCTCGGGGAGAGACCCAGTACTTC. Its translation: CASTSGPARGETQYF.

The genes are TRBV3-1 (or the pseudogene TRBV3-2) and TRBJ2-7; 9 bases match TRBD1. There are 16 residues in the CDR3. J was trimmed by 5 bases and V by 3 bases; bases with no gene match: 11. Germline V gene sequence: CDR1 LGHDT, CDR2 YNNKEL (reference sequence). The CDR3 coding sequence is TGTGCCAGCAGCCACGCCTCCGGGACAGGGATCCACGAGCAGTACTTC. Translating it yields CASSHASGTGIHEQYF.

The chain uses TRBV18 and TRBJ2-2; D remains unclear. Germline CDR1 and CDR2: KGHSH and LQKENI. The CDR3 totals 16 residues. V was pared by 3 bases and J by 0 bases, with 11 bases between. DNA of the CDR3: TGTGCCAGCTCACCTTTCCAAATATCGAACACCGGGGAGCTGTTTTTT. It yields the protein CASSPFQISNTGELFF.

The V call is TRBV11-1, the J call TRBJ2-7, with unresolved D. The CDR3 is made up of 13 amino acids. The germline CDR1 and CDR2 sequences are SGHAT and FQDESV (reference sequence). Trimming left V 1 base short and J 6 bases short, with 10 bases between. The CDR3 protein is CASSLVSVGEQYF. Here the CDR3 DNA reads TGTGCCAGCAGCTTAGTCAGCGTTGGCGAGCAGTACTTC. Combining the CDR3 with reference TRBV11-1 and TRBJ2-7 gives the whole variable domain EAEVAQSPRYKITEKSQAVAFWCDPISGHATLYWYRQILGQGPELLVQFQDESVVDDSQLPKDRFSAERLKGVDSTLKIQPAELGDSAMYLCASSLVSVGEQYFGPGTRLTVT.

The CDR3 DNA reads TGTGCCAGCAGCTCCTATCCCTCGGGATACGGGACAAGGACCCAGTACTTC. Encoded protein: CASSSYPSGYGTRTQYF. The chain uses TRBV11-2 and TRBJ2-5; D is perhaps TRBD1 (6 bases). This CDR3 region has 17 residues. V lost 4 bases and J lost 7, with 25 bases in between. Germline CDR1 reads SGHAT; CDR2 reads FQNNGV.

The chain couples TRBV5-1 to TRBJ2-3; the D is unclear. V was trimmed by 2 bases and J by 2 bases, leaving 9 bases between them. CDR3 length: 14 amino acids. The germline gives CDR1 SGHRS, CDR2 YFSETQ. The CDR3 here is CASSFGQDTDTQYF. CDR3 coding DNA: TGCGCCAGCAGCTTTGGGCAGGACACAGATACGCAGTATTTT.

The chain has TRBV7-2 and TRBJ1-1; perhaps TRBD1 as D (5 bases). CDR3 length equals 15 residues. Germline V gene lookup returns CDR1 SGHTA and CDR2 FQGNSA. V was trimmed by 5 bases and J by 6 bases, leaving 19 bases between them. CDR3 protein: CASSRDGSRVPEAFF. The CDR3 coding sequence is TGTGCCAGCAGCCGGGACGGATCCCGAGTCCCTGAAGCTTTCTTT.

The chain uses TRBV6-4 and TRBJ1-4; unclear D gene. Between the trimmed V and J ends, which lost 2 bases and 5 bases, there was a span of 18 bases. The germline V gene has CDR1 MRHNA and CDR2 SNTAGT. The CDR3 contains 17 residues. The CDR3 nucleotides read TGTGCCAGCAGTGACCATCATGACCCAGAGGTAAATGAAAAACTGTTTTTT. This encodes CASSDHHDPEVNEKLFF.

The J gene is TRBJ2-1, the V gene TRBV28, with 7 bases identical to TRBD2. There are 12 residues in the CDR3. The V gene's germline CDR1 is MDHEN and CDR2 SYDVKM. Germline trimming cut 5 bases from V and 9 bases from J; bases unmatched to any gene: 4. The CDR3 protein is CASSRTSFEQFF. CDR3 sequence (DNA): TGTGCCAGCAGTCGGACTAGTTTTGAGCAGTTCTTC.

The rearrangement joins TRBV3-1 (or the pseudogene TRBV3-2) to TRBJ2-7; no definite D call. The germline V gene encodes CDR1 LGHDT and CDR2 YNNKEL (reference sequence). Trimming shortened V by 4 bases and J by 3 bases, and 7 bases separated the two germline ends. The CDR3 loop spans 12 amino acids. The CDR3 loop reads CASSRSYYEQYF. CDR3 sequence (DNA): TGTGCCAGCAGCCGGAGCTACTACGAGCAGTACTTC.

The chain links TRBV5-1 to TRBJ1-1; the match to TRBD1 covers 12 bases. There are 15 residues in the CDR3. Trimming took 1 base from V and 7 from J; bases not matched to a gene: 5. Germline CDR1 and CDR2: SGHRS and YFSETQ. The CDR3 bases are TGCGCCAGCAGCTTGAAGGGACAGGGGGCGGGTGAAGCTTTCTTT. This gives the protein CASSLKGQGAGEAFF. Full variable domain (outside the CDR3, taken from reference TRBV5-1 and TRBJ1-1): KAGVTQTPRYLIKTRGQQVTLSCSPISGHRSVSWYQQTPGQGLQFLFEYFSETQRNKGNFPGRFSGRQFSNSRSEMNVSTLELGDSALYLCASSLKGQGAGEAFFGQGTRLTVV.